Detailed here is one T cell receptor (beta chain). Antigen: not known. These data come from a study of vaccination effects on CD4 cells after COVID-19. This CDR3 region has 14 residues. Germline lookup yields CDR1 SGDLS and CDR2 YYNGEE. The germline V and J ends were trimmed by 1 base and 7 bases, with 14 bases remaining between them. Some clones are missing from TCRdb's copy, which holds only in-frame ones; the method was immunoSEQ multiplex PCR. The sample lists roughly 34,000 clones; 82% were seen once. Antigen-specific CD4+ T cells were expanded with viral peptide pools in the ViraFEST assay before sequencing. CD4+ T cell isolation took place after approximately 11 days of culture. Vaccination of participants consisted of two doses of either the BNT162b2 or mRNA-1273 vaccine.

The chain has TRBV9 and TRBJ1-2; D not certain. The sequences come from CD4+ T cells from PBMCs cultured with HCoV-NL63 spike peptides, collected after COVID-19 vaccination. The receptor was isolated from a human donor who received a COVID-19 vaccine. Some clones in this sample may be carry-over from other donors' samples. The CDR3 region is CASSVFPQPGGYTF. The CDR3 DNA reads TGTGCCAGCAGCGTATTTCCCCAGCCGGGTGGCTACACCTTC.